This TCR beta chain was profiled in a study of T cell repertoires in cytomegalovirus infection. Study background: Public signatures in TCR beta pointed to CMV infection and matching HLA type.

V was pared by 5 bases and J by 10 bases, with 6 bases of the junction left unmatched. The CDR3 has 14 amino acids. The germline V gene encodes CDR1 LGHNA and CDR2 YSLEER. In TCRdb, the reads were re-called with MiXCR into one record per CDR3 protein. There are about 250,000 distinct CDR3 sequences in the sample; about 7% occur only once, and 6.5% lies in the top ten. This clonotype showed up just a few times. Its antigen remains unidentified. The study, taken as a whole, reports: CMV-specific TCR beta clonotypes restricted by HLA-C dominated the ex vivo response.

This TCR derives from a human donor in good health (CMV status not recorded). Some clones in this sample may be carry-over from other donors' samples. This chain connects TRBV4-3 to TRBJ1-6, with TRBD1 matching over 9 bases. Sequencing was carried out using PBMCs. The CDR3 bases are TGCGCCAGCAGCAAGACAGGGGGAGAATCACCCCTCCACTTT. As protein: CASSKTGGESPLHF.